Listed here are 24 T cell receptor beta chains from one sample, sequenced in a study of radiotherapy plus CTLA-4 blockade in lung cancer. The table came from immunoSEQ multiplex PCR; TCRdb's copy has only in-frame clones and leaves some out. The repertoire holds tens of thousands of clones, with approximately 85% as singletons. The sample was peripheral blood, taken from a patient treated with radiotherapy plus ipilimumab. The receptor set was obtained from a human donor with non-small cell lung cancer whose response to radiotherapy plus ipilimumab could not be evaluated.

The CDR3 reads CASSFVAGWDTEAFF. The CDR3 DNA sequence: TGTGCCAGCAGCTTCGTGGCGGGGTGGGACACTGAAGCTTTCTTT. The chain uses TRBV5-6 and TRBJ1-1; D is unclear. The V gene lost 2 bases and the J gene lost 3 bases, with 14 bases spanning the gap. Germline V CDR1 and CDR2: SGHDT, YYEEEE. There are 15 residues in the CDR3.

This sequence joins TRBV5-5 and TRBJ2-7; TRBD2 matches 13 bases. J lost 4 bases, V lost 2 bases, and 6 bases had no gene match. CDR1 and CDR2 from the germline V gene are SGHKS and YYEKEE (reference sequence). This CDR3 has 16 residues. This CDR3 is CASSFSMTSGRYEQYF. CDR3 DNA: TGTGCCAGCAGCTTCTCGATGACTAGCGGGAGGTACGAGCAGTACTTC.

This clone was seen only a few times. The gene calls are TRBV28 and TRBJ1-1; D is unresolved. The V gene lost 11 bases and the J gene lost 6 bases, with 25 bases spanning the gap. The CDR3 consists of 15 residues. CDR1 is MDHEN, CDR2 SYDVKM, per germline. The CDR3 sequence is CASQRSHPVWPEAFF. The CDR3 DNA reads TGTGCCTCTCAACGCTCACACCCCGTTTGGCCTGAAGCTTTCTTT.

V gene TRBV10-2 combines with J gene TRBJ2-3; D is possibly TRBD1 (6 bases). The CDR3 extends over 15 amino acids. The germline gives CDR1 WSHSY, CDR2 SAAADI. V gave up 4 bases and J gave up 0 bases, with 11 bases separating them. The DNA for the CDR3 is TGCGCCAGCAGTGGGGGGACACCTAGCACAGATACGCAGTATTTT. It specifies CASSGGTPSTDTQYF.

The V gene is TRBV7-2, the J gene TRBJ2-7, with TRBD2 identical over 7 bases. The junction had 4 bases not matched to a gene; V was cut back by 5 bases and J by 0 bases. The CDR3 runs to 14 residues. Germline loops: CDR1 SGHTA, CDR2 FQGNSA. CDR3 sequence reads: CASSPGGYSYEQYF. The CDR3 DNA reads TGTGCCAGCAGCCCCGGGGGGTACTCCTACGAGCAGTACTTC.

The genes are TRBV29-1 and TRBJ1-2, with D maybe TRBD1 (6 bases). V lost 7 bases to trimming and J lost 8 bases, with 17 bases between them. Germline V CDR1 and CDR2: SQVTM, ANQGSEA. The CDR3 runs 12 residues. The CDR3 loop reads CSALQGSRGYTF. CDR3 sequence (DNA): TGCAGCGCTCTACAGGGTTCACGGGGCTACACCTTC.

The chain employs TRBV5-4 and TRBJ2-7, with a possible D match to TRBD1 (6 bases). The CDR3 is 14 residues long. Trimming pared 0 bases from V and 1 base from J, leaving 8 bases between. CDR1 is SGHNT and CDR2 is YYREEE in the germline V gene (reference sequence). The CDR3 sequence: CASSLATGSYEQYF. CDR3 DNA: TGTGCCAGCAGCTTGGCGACAGGTTCCTACGAGCAGTACTTC.

This chain uses TRBV28 with TRBJ2-2, with 8 bases fitting TRBD1. The ends lost 6 bases at V and 3 bases at J; junction bases unmatched: 9. The CDR3 is made up of 16 amino acids. CDR1 and CDR2 (germline): MDHEN, SYDVKM. The CDR3, as DNA: TGTGCCAGCAGGTCTACCGGGACAGGACACACCGGGGAGCTGTTTTTT. Translating it yields CASRSTGTGHTGELFF.

This chain uses TRBV5-6 with TRBJ2-5; possible D gene TRBD1, 8 bases. The V gene lost 0 bases and the J gene lost 2 bases, with 11 bases spanning the gap. The CDR3 length is 15 residues. Germline CDR1 and CDR2: SGHDT and YYEEEE. The CDR3 spells CASSLVQGGQETQYF. The CDR3 DNA sequence: TGTGCCAGCAGCTTGGTACAGGGGGGGCAAGAGACCCAGTACTTC.

The table lists this clone with a few counts. The J gene is TRBJ1-2, the V gene TRBV7-2; D ambiguous. The ends were cut back, 5 bases at V and 1 base at J, with 8 bases in the middle. The CDR3 runs to 13 residues. Germline V gene lookup returns CDR1 SGHTA and CDR2 FQGNSA. The CDR3 coding sequence is TGTGCCAGCAGCCTCACCTATAACTATGGCTACACCTTC. Its protein product is CASSLTYNYGYTF.

V and J are TRBV9 and TRBJ2-1; tentatively, D is TRBD1 (5 bases). The CDR3 extends over 15 amino acids. Deletions cut 0 bases from V and 2 bases from J, with 9 bases between. Germline CDR1 reads SGDLS; CDR2 reads YYNGEE. DNA for the CDR3: TGTGCCAGCAGCGTAGTCCAGGGCCCCTACAATGAGCAGTTCTTC. Residues: CASSVVQGPYNEQFF.

The genes are TRBV28 and TRBJ1-2; 7 bases line up with TRBD1. Per germline, CDR1 MDHEN and CDR2 SYDVKM. The CDR3 has 14 amino acids. Unmatched junction bases numbered 2, after V lost 2 bases and J lost 2 bases. The DNA for the CDR3 is TGTGCCAGCAGTTTAGGGACAGCGAACTATGGCTACACCTTC. Its protein is CASSLGTANYGYTF.

The V and J genes are TRBV5-1 and TRBJ2-5; TRBD1 might be the D (5 bases). The V and J ends lost 0 bases and 5 bases respectively, with 11 bases between them. The CDR3 runs 14 residues. The V gene's germline CDR1 is SGHRS and CDR2 YFSETQ. CDR3 sequence reads: CASSLAQGWETQYF. CDR3 DNA: TGCGCCAGCAGCTTGGCGCAGGGATGGGAGACCCAGTACTTC.

The genes are TRBV7-2 and TRBJ2-2; D may be TRBD1 (6 bases). This CDR3 is 16 amino acids long. V lost 0 bases and J 4 bases, leaving 12 bases between the germline ends. Germline CDR1 reads SGHTA; CDR2 reads FQGNSA. The CDR3 DNA is TGTGCCAGCAGCTTAGCCTGGGGGCCCGGCACCGGGGAGCTGTTTTTT. Its protein product is CASSLAWGPGTGELFF.

This chain joins TRBV15 and TRBJ1-5; D is undetermined. Trimming removed 0 bases at V and 3 bases at J, with 9 bases between. The CDR3 has 15 amino acids. CDR1 is LNHNV and CDR2 is YYDKDF in the germline V gene (reference sequence). CDR3 DNA: TGTGCCACCAGCAGAGATCGCCAGGTCAATCAGCCCCAGCATTTT. Its protein product is CATSRDRQVNQPQHF.

The chain employs TRBV11-3 and TRBJ2-1; D is unresolved. Germline lookup yields CDR1 SGHNT and CDR2 YENEEA. V was clipped by 1 base and J by 5 bases, with 9 bases between them. This CDR3 contains 14 residues. The CDR3 nucleotides are TGTGCCAGCAGCTTAGCCGGGTTGAACAATGAGCAGTTCTTC. It yields the protein CASSLAGLNNEQFF.

This clone occurred once. This chain uses TRBV6-6 with TRBJ1-2; D possibly corresponds to TRBD1 (6 bases). There are 15 residues in the CDR3. The V end lost 6 bases, the J end lost 5 bases, and 19 bases lay between the germline ends. Per germline, CDR1 MNHNY and CDR2 SVGAGI (reference sequence). The CDR3 DNA is TGTGCCAGCAGCCCTGAGGCGGGGGCGCGTTATGGCTACACCTTC. This sequence encodes CASSPEAGARYGYTF.

The gene calls are TRBV29-1 and TRBJ2-6; D unresolved. Germline CDR1 is SQVTM and CDR2 is ANQGSEA. V gave up 2 bases and J gave up 0 bases, with 5 bases separating them. This CDR3 comprises 14 residues. CDR3 coding DNA: TGCAGCGTTGAAAATCTCTCTGGGGCCAACGTCCTGACTTTC. Amino acids: CSVENLSGANVLTF. Complete variable domain (other parts from reference TRBV29-1 and TRBJ2-6): SAVISQKPSRDICQRGTSLTIQCQVDSQVTMMFWYRQQPGQSLTLIATANQGSEATYESGFVIDKFPISRPNLTFSTLTVSNMSPEDSSIYLCSVENLSGANVLTFGAGSRLTVL.

The chain combines TRBV5-1 with TRBJ2-3; possible D gene TRBD1, 6 bases. The CDR3 extends over 14 amino acids. Germline-derived CDR1 and CDR2 are SGHRS and YFSETQ. The V gene lost 2 bases and the J gene lost 2 bases, with 9 bases spanning the gap. The CDR3 reads CASSLGTPTDTQYF. CDR3 nucleotide sequence: TGCGCCAGCAGCTTAGGGACACCCACAGATACGCAGTATTTT.

The gene calls are TRBV11-2 and TRBJ2-7; 7 positions agree with TRBD1. With 4 bases clipped from V and 9 bases from J, the junction kept 18 bases outside the gene matches. Germline loops: CDR1 SGHAT, CDR2 FQNNGV. This CDR3 is 16 amino acids long. CDR3 sequence: CASSSISGQAPWLQYF. For the CDR3, the DNA is TGTGCCAGCAGCTCCATTTCAGGACAGGCACCTTGGTTGCAGTACTTC.

The rearrangement uses TRBV10-3 and TRBJ1-1, with D maybe TRBD1 (6 bases). Germline-derived CDR1 and CDR2 are ENHRY and SYGVKD. The V gene lost 3 bases and the J gene lost 5 bases, with 16 bases spanning the gap. The CDR3 has 15 residues. The CDR3 is CAISDSAGVGTEAFF. The CDR3 nucleotides are TGTGCCATCAGTGATTCGGCAGGGGTGGGAACTGAAGCTTTCTTT.

This rearrangement joins TRBV18 to TRBJ2-3; D is possibly TRBD2 (6 bases). The CDR3 contains 14 residues. Trimming stripped 3 bases from V and 2 bases from J, with 9 bases between. Germline V lookup: CDR1 KGHSH, CDR2 LQKENI. In DNA, the CDR3 is TGTGCCAGCTCACCGGGACTTTACACAGATACGCAGTATTTT. Its protein is CASSPGLYTDTQYF.

V is TRBV27 and J is TRBJ1-2; D ambiguous. The CDR3 is 17 amino acids. Germline lookup yields CDR1 MNHEY and CDR2 SMNVEV (reference sequence). V lost 3 bases to trimming and J lost 5 bases, with 22 bases between them. CDR3 nucleotide sequence: TGTGCCAGCAGTTTTTCGGGCCGGGGAACCCGAAGGTATGGCTACACCTTC. This sequence encodes CASSFSGRGTRRYGYTF.

In its sample, this clone was seen a few times. The sample contains more than one DNA sequence encoding this CDR3. This rearrangement joins TRBV28 to TRBJ2-3; 12 bases fit TRBD2. Germline trimming cut 5 bases from V and 0 bases from J; bases unmatched to any gene: 6. The CDR3 totals 17 residues. Germline CDR1 and CDR2: MDHEN and SYDVKM. The CDR3 protein is CASSPGTSGPSTDTQYF. DNA for the CDR3: TGTGCCAGCAGTCCGGGGACTAGCGGGCCTAGCACAGATACGCAGTATTTT. Filled out from reference TRBV28 and TRBJ2-3, the complete variable domain reads DVKVTQSSRYLVKRTGEKVFLECVQDMDHENMFWYRQDPGLGLRLIYFSYDVKMKEKGDIPEGYSVSREKKERFSLILESASTNQTSMYLCASSPGTSGPSTDTQYFGPGTRLTVL.